What follows are 32 T cell receptor beta chains derived from one specimen sequenced in a study of blood T cells in healthy people across ages. PCR was performed a second time for about 7 to 11 cycles using a sample-barcoded 5' primer and a J-beta primer mix. TCRdb reprocessed the 5' RACE reads with MiXCR, giving one entry per CDR3 protein. The sample has about 1,500,000 distinct CDR3 sequences, 28% seen once. The sequencing sample was made of blood. The receptor set was obtained from a woman aged 25 to 45 in good health.

V is TRBV28 and J is TRBJ2-5, with D hard to call. CDR3 length: 15 residues. CDR1 MDHEN and CDR2 SYDVKM come from the germline V gene. The V end was cut by 4 bases, the J end by 2 bases, with 14 bases between. As DNA, the CDR3 is TGTGCCAGCAGTTCTCACCAAGGTCAACAAGAGACCCAGTACTTC. Translation gives CASSSHQGQQETQYF.

This clonotype was detected many times. The rearrangement joins TRBV5-1 to TRBJ2-1, with unresolved D. CDR1 and CDR2 (germline): SGHRS, YFSETQ. The CDR3 is 14 amino acids. V gave up 4 bases and J gave up 5 bases, with 13 bases separating them. The CDR3 DNA sequence: TGCGCCAGCAGCCCGCAAGCGATGGACAATGAGCAGTTCTTC. Its protein product is CASSPQAMDNEQFF.

This chain connects TRBV10-3 to TRBJ2-7; D ambiguous. Between the trimmed V and J ends, which lost 11 bases and 0 bases, there was a span of 14 bases. This CDR3 is built from 13 residues. Per germline, CDR1 ENHRY and CDR2 SYGVKD. Written as DNA, the CDR3 is TGTGCCGGGCCCGGGCTGAGCTCCTACGAGCAGTACTTC. Translating gives CAGPGLSSYEQYF.

The chain employs TRBV7-9 and TRBJ1-2; 7 bases agree with TRBD1. Germline V lookup: CDR1 SEHNR, CDR2 FQNEAQ (reference sequence). V gave up 1 base and J gave up 8 bases; unmatched junction bases: 7. CDR3 length: 14 residues. Written as DNA, the CDR3 is TGTGCCAGCAGCTTAGTAGACAGGGCAGGCGGCTACACCTTC. Translating it yields CASSLVDRAGGYTF. Combining the CDR3 with reference TRBV7-9 and TRBJ1-2 gives the whole variable domain DTGVSQNPRHKITKRGQNVTFRCDPISEHNRLYWYRQTLGQGPEFLTYFQNEAQLEKSRLLSDRFSAERPKGSFSTLEIQRTEQGDSAMYLCASSLVDRAGGYTFGSGTRLTVV.

The chain employs TRBV5-5 and TRBJ2-7; tentative D call: TRBD2 (6 bases). V lost 1 base, J lost 1 base, and 12 bases lay in between. In germline, CDR1 is SGHKS, CDR2 YYEKEE (reference sequence). CDR3 length: 15 amino acids. The DNA of the CDR3 is TGTGCCAGCAGCTTGTATGGCGGGACTTCCTACGAGCAGTACTTC. Translated: CASSLYGGTSYEQYF. Using reference TRBV5-5 and TRBJ2-7 for the parts outside the CDR3, the full variable domain is DAGVTQSPTHLIKTRGQQVTLRCSPISGHKSVSWYQQVLGQGPQFIFQYYEKEERGRGNFPDRFSARQFPNYSSELNVNALLLGDSALYLCASSLYGGTSYEQYFGPGTRLTVT.

There are a few counts of this clonotype. The chain recombines TRBV19 with TRBJ2-1; the match to TRBD1 covers 8 bases. The CDR3 is made up of 13 amino acids. In germline, CDR1 is LNHDA, CDR2 SQIVND (reference sequence). The V segment lost 10 bases and the J segment 6 bases; nucleotides outside the gene matches: 8. The CDR3 bases are TGTGCCACGAGACAGGGGCGGTCCAATGAGCAGTTCTTC. Translated: CATRQGRSNEQFF.

This clonotype was recorded once. This chain joins TRBV11-1 and TRBJ2-2; TRBD1 matches at 9 bases. Germline CDR1 reads SGHAT; CDR2 reads FQDESV (reference sequence). CDR3 length: 17 residues. V dropped 5 bases and J dropped 7; count of bases not matched to a gene: 14. In DNA, the CDR3 is TGTGCCAGCAGCCTGGGGTGGGGACAGGGCTCCGGCGGGGAGCTGTTTTTT. Encoded protein: CASSLGWGQGSGGELFF.

This clonotype was seen more than once but under ten times. V usage is TRBV20-1 and J usage is TRBJ1-4; D not certain. The CDR3 consists of 12 residues. The V and J ends lost 8 bases and 8 bases respectively, with 15 bases between them. Germline V gives CDR1 DFQATT, CDR2 SNEGSKA (reference sequence). The CDR3 region has the DNA TGCAGTCCTCGGTCACCTACCGAAAAACTGTTTTTT. It yields the protein CSPRSPTEKLFF.

This clonotype was observed many times. This chain links TRBV12-3 or TRBV12-4 with TRBJ2-3; perhaps TRBD2 as D (5 bases). V was cut by 3 bases and J by 1 base, with 8 bases left in between. CDR3 size: 14 residues. The chain's CDR3 is CASSFSRGTDTQYF. CDR3 sequence (DNA): TGTGCCAGCAGTTTCTCGCGGGGCACAGATACGCAGTATTTT.

The chain carries TRBV3-1 and TRBJ1-3; no definite D call. The CDR3 totals 14 residues. Germline values: CDR1 LGHDT, CDR2 YNNKEL (reference sequence). Trimming took 1 base from V and 4 from J, leaving 8 bases between them. The DNA of the CDR3 is TGTGCCAGCAGCCAAGTCAGAGGGGGAAACACCATATATTTT. As protein: CASSQVRGGNTIYF.

In this sample, this clonotype turned up once. V usage is TRBV12-3 or TRBV12-4 and J usage is TRBJ2-3; 10 bases line up with TRBD2. V trimming: 7 bases; J trimming: 7 bases; junction bases outside the gene matches: 8. This CDR3 is built from 14 residues. The CDR3 nucleotides are TGTGCCAGCATTAGCGGGGGGCCACAGTATACGCAGTATTTT. It yields the protein CASISGGPQYTQYF.

The chain has TRBV2 and TRBJ2-5, with D maybe TRBD2 (6 bases). CDR1 is SNHLY, CDR2 FYNNEI, per germline. CDR3 length: 16 amino acids. V gave up 6 bases and J gave up 11 bases, with 28 bases separating them. The CDR3 coding sequence is TGTGCCAGCAGGGAGACTAGATCGACCTCACTCAATGAGCAGTACTTC. It encodes CASRETRSTSLNEQYF.

There are many counts of this clonotype. The V call is TRBV6-5, the J call TRBJ2-1; D gene unclear. The length of the CDR3 is 14 residues. Trimming pared 0 bases from V and 7 bases from J, leaving 10 bases between. Germline CDR1 is MNHEY and CDR2 is SVGAGI. This CDR3 is CASSYSIYGNEQFF. The CDR3 DNA reads as TGTGCCAGCAGTTACTCGATTTATGGGAATGAGCAGTTCTTC.

In this sample, this clonotype turned up a few times. The chain uses TRBV7-9 and TRBJ1-1; D gene ambiguous. Germline values: CDR1 SEHNR, CDR2 FQNEAQ (reference sequence). The CDR3 runs to 14 residues. V lost 2 bases and J lost 4, with 11 bases in between. The CDR3 DNA is TGTGCCAGCAGCTTAAGCGATCTTGGCACTGAAGCTTTCTTT. Translated: CASSLSDLGTEAFF.

This chain joins TRBV7-2 and TRBJ2-3; 8 nucleotides line up with TRBD2. The CDR3 has 16 residues. V lost 1 base to trimming and J lost 6 bases; unmatched junction nucleotides: 9. CDR1 is SGHTA and CDR2 is FQGNSA in the germline V gene. The CDR3 reads CASSLVGAGEGDTQYF. For the CDR3, the DNA is TGTGCCAGCAGCTTAGTTGGAGCGGGAGAGGGGGATACGCAGTATTTT.

This clonotype was counted between two and nine times. This chain connects TRBV5-1 to TRBJ1-1; no firm D call. The CDR3 is 13 amino acids. The ends were cut back, 2 bases at V and 6 bases at J, with 11 bases in the middle. From germline, CDR1 is SGHRS and CDR2 YFSETQ. The CDR3 nucleotides read TGCGCCAGCAGCTTCCTGGGGTTCGCTGAAGCTTTCTTT. Protein product: CASSFLGFAEAFF.

The chain has TRBV6-1 and TRBJ1-1; D gene ambiguous. Germline lookup yields CDR1 MNHNS and CDR2 SASEGT. Trimming shortened V by 0 bases and J by 6 bases, and 11 bases separated the two germline ends. The CDR3 is made up of 14 amino acids. In nucleotides, the CDR3 is TGTGCCAGCAGTGAAGCGGTATCGGCGGCTGAAGCTTTCTTT. Translating gives CASSEAVSAAEAFF.

Turning to this clonotype: A clone one base away is much larger, so this may be a read error. The chain has TRBV5-1 and TRBJ1-5, with TRBD1 identical over 9 bases. CDR1 SGHRS and CDR2 YFSETQ come from the germline V gene. The CDR3 extends over 14 amino acids. J lost 9 bases, V lost 4 bases, and 8 bases had no gene match. CDR3 region: CASSRTGVGRPQHF. The CDR3 coding sequence is TGCGCCAGCAGCCGGACAGGGGTAGGTCGGCCCCAGCATTTT.

At least ten counts were recorded for this clonotype. This chain connects TRBV5-1 to TRBJ2-6; D gene ambiguous. This CDR3 spans 14 amino acids. V lost 4 bases, J lost 0 bases, and 5 bases lay in between. Germline V lookup: CDR1 SGHRS, CDR2 YFSETQ. CDR3 loop: CASSGPSGANVLTF. In DNA form, the CDR3 reads TGCGCCAGCAGCGGGCCCTCTGGGGCCAACGTCCTGACTTTC.

In its sample, this clonotype was seen a few times. The V gene is TRBV7-8, the J gene TRBJ2-3; the match to TRBD1 covers 7 bases. Unmatched junction bases numbered 10, after V lost 6 bases and J lost 1 base. CDR1 is SGHVS, CDR2 FQNEAQ, per germline. CDR3 length: 16 residues. The CDR3 bases are TGTGCCAGCAGAAACCTGGGACAGCTAGGCACAGATACGCAGTATTTT. It yields the protein CASRNLGQLGTDTQYF.

The chain couples TRBV5-1 to TRBJ2-7, with a possible D match to TRBD1 (6 bases). Trimming took off 1 base at V and 6 bases at J, with 26 bases between the two ends. Germline V gene lookup returns CDR1 SGHRS and CDR2 YFSETQ. The CDR3 runs to 18 residues. Written as DNA, the CDR3 is TGCGCCAGCAGCTTGTATTTCCCTTACTCGGGACAAGGAGGCGAGCAGTACTTC. Protein: CASSLYFPYSGQGGEQYF.

The rearrangement uses TRBV7-9 and TRBJ1-2; unclear D gene. The germline CDR1 and CDR2 sequences are SEHNR and FQNEAQ (reference sequence). V lost 8 bases and J 3 bases, leaving 13 bases between the germline ends. CDR3 length: 13 amino acids. Here the CDR3 reads CASLEWEDYGYTF. CDR3 coding DNA: TGTGCCAGCTTAGAGTGGGAAGACTATGGCTACACCTTC.

V gene TRBV4-3 combines with J gene TRBJ1-5; no definite D call. CDR3 length equals 13 residues. Trimming left V 4 bases short and J 8 bases short, with 12 bases between. Looked up from germline, CDR1 is LGHNA and CDR2 is YSLEER. The CDR3 loop reads CASSLRMSEPQHF. The CDR3 DNA follows: TGCGCCAGCAGCCTGCGGATGTCGGAGCCCCAGCATTTT.

V and J are TRBV2 and TRBJ2-1; no definite D call. The CDR3 contains 16 residues. V was shortened by 6 bases and J by 2 bases, with 17 bases between the two germline ends. The germline CDR1 and CDR2 sequences are SNHLY and FYNNEI. CDR3 sequence reads: CASSRETSPTYNEQFF. The CDR3 DNA sequence: TGTGCCAGCAGCCGCGAGACATCCCCCACCTACAATGAGCAGTTCTTC.

The chain links TRBV7-3 to TRBJ2-5; D unresolved. The CDR3 runs to 9 residues. CDR1 is SGHTA, CDR2 FQGTGA, per germline. CDR3 loop: CSSSKRLYF. The CDR3 nucleotides read TGTTCGTCAAGCAAGCGCCTGTACTTC. The full variable domain, rest sourced from reference TRBV7-3 and TRBJ2-5, is GAGVSQTPSNKVTEKGKYVELRCDPISGHTALYWYRQSLGQGPEFLIYFQGTGAADDSGLPNDRFFAVRPEGSVSTLKIQRTERGDSAVYLCSSSKRLYFGPGTRLLVL.

This clonotype was seen only a few times. The J gene is TRBJ2-1, the V gene TRBV6-6, with D possibly being TRBD2 (6 bases). Trimming removed 7 bases at V and 7 bases at J, with 20 bases between. Germline V gives CDR1 MNHNY, CDR2 SVGAGI (reference sequence). There are 15 residues in the CDR3. CDR3 loop: CASTPGNGAGNEQFF. CDR3 bases: TGTGCCAGCACTCCCGGAAACGGGGCGGGGAATGAGCAGTTCTTC.

This clonotype showed up just a few times. The chain joins TRBV29-1 to TRBJ1-5, with 10 bases lining up with TRBD1. CDR1 and CDR2 (germline): SQVTM, ANQGSEA. This CDR3 has 12 residues. Germline trimming cut 6 bases from V and 8 bases from J; bases unmatched to any gene: 4. CDR3 protein: CSVGDRGEPQHF. The CDR3 DNA is TGCAGCGTGGGGGACAGGGGAGAGCCCCAGCATTTT.

This clonotype was recorded a few times. A read error is possible here, since a much larger clone lies one base away. The chain joins TRBV5-5 to TRBJ2-3, with 10 bases identical to TRBD2. The CDR3 length is 15 residues. With 4 bases clipped from V and 8 bases from J, the junction kept 10 bases outside the gene matches. Germline V gene data show CDR1 as SGHKS and CDR2 as YYEKEE (reference sequence). The CDR3, as DNA: TGTGCCAGCAGCCCCGATAGCGGGAGGCCAGCTACGCAGTATTTT. This encodes CASSPDSGRPATQYF.

V and J are TRBV25-1 and TRBJ2-7; D possibly corresponds to TRBD2 (6 bases). Trimming removed 4 bases from V and 0 bases from J, with 16 bases in between. The CDR3 loop spans 16 amino acids. Germline V gives CDR1 MGHDK, CDR2 SYGVNS. The chain's CDR3 is CASSAPGTEGSYEQYF. CDR3 coding DNA: TGTGCCAGCAGTGCACCGGGGACGGAGGGCTCCTACGAGCAGTACTTC.

This chain links TRBV25-1 with TRBJ1-2, with D possibly being TRBD1 (6 bases). Germline-derived CDR1 and CDR2 are MGHDK and SYGVNS. The V end lost 1 base, the J end lost 4 bases, and 19 bases lay between the germline ends. The CDR3 length is 17 residues. The CDR3: CASSELGGGATLYGYTF. In DNA form, the CDR3 reads TGTGCCAGCAGTGAATTGGGTGGGGGGGCGACCCTCTATGGCTACACCTTC.

V is TRBV10-3 and J is TRBJ1-5; no clear D gene. Looked up from germline, CDR1 is ENHRY and CDR2 is SYGVKD. This CDR3 spans 15 amino acids. V was cut by 0 bases and J by 0 bases, with 6 bases left in between. The CDR3, as DNA: TGTGCCATCAGTGAGTCGACAAGTAGCAATCAGCCCCAGCATTTT. This encodes CAISESTSSNQPQHF.

V is TRBV5-1 and J is TRBJ1-1; TRBD1 might be the D (6 bases). Trimming took off 3 bases at V and 6 bases at J, with 15 bases between the two ends. CDR3 length equals 14 residues. The V gene's germline CDR1 is SGHRS and CDR2 YFSETQ. The CDR3 reads CASSSNRERSEAFF. For the CDR3, the DNA is TGCGCCAGCAGCTCGAACAGGGAACGCTCTGAAGCTTTCTTT. The entire variable domain, with the rest obtained from reference TRBV5-1 and TRBJ1-1, is as follows: KAGVTQTPRYLIKTRGQQVTLSCSPISGHRSVSWYQQTPGQGLQFLFEYFSETQRNKGNFPGRFSGRQFSNSRSEMNVSTLELGDSALYLCASSSNRERSEAFFGQGTRLTVV.